This TCR beta chain was sequenced for a study of CD8+ T cells in alopecia areata. The germline gives CDR1 MNHEY, CDR2 SMNVEV (reference sequence). Trimming shortened V by 4 bases and J by 5 bases, and 5 bases separated the two germline ends. The CDR3 is 11 residues long. Extracted RNA was reverse transcribed into cDNA, the sequencing template. TCRdb keeps only in-frame clones here, not all; method: immunoSEQ multiplex PCR. The sample holds 80,000 to 100,000 clones, about 40% seen once. As part of sample collection, lesional scalp punch biopsies and peripheral blood were taken from alopecia areata patients.

Sequencing was done on a sample of CD4+ T cells sorted from blood. The rearrangement links TRBV27 to TRBJ1-2; no clear D gene. The receptor comes from a human donor with alopecia areata. The DNA of the CDR3 is TGTGCCAGCAGTTCAGGTTATGGCTACACCTTC. It codes for CASSSGYGYTF.